This T cell receptor (beta chain) was documented in a study of Graves' ophthalmopathy and Graves' hyperthyroidism. Turning to the study itself: No ophthalmopathy within 18 months of follow-up signified stable hyperthyroidism.

Amplification targeted the TCR beta CDR3 regions, with RNA transcripts as the source material. In the first round, RT-PCR was carried out with HTBI primers, and a multiplex PCR formed the second round. TCRdb itself ran the multiplex PCR reads through MiXCR, one entry per CDR3 protein. The sample has over a million distinct CDR3 sequences, 35% to 40% seen once. The CDR3 covers 17 residues. Trimming shortened V by 1 base and J by 8 bases, and 18 bases separated the two germline ends. Germline lookup yields CDR1 SGHTA and CDR2 FQGNSA. A note on this clonotype: Its antigen is unknown.

Study-wide results and caveats: Blood shared most expanded thyroid clonotypes above 0.001 frequency. Distinction of ophthalmopathy from stable hyperthyroidism by a 13-signature model reached roughly 87% sensitivity and 75% to 84% specificity.

The J gene is TRBJ1-6, the V gene TRBV7-2, with D perhaps matching TRBD1 (5 bases). The sequenced sample was peripheral blood or thyroid tissue (not recorded which). The source is an adult man with Graves' hyperthyroidism. CDR3 in amino acids: CASSLEGIATWDSPLHF. The CDR3 DNA reads TGTGCCAGCAGCTTAGAGGGGATTGCCACCTGGGATTCACCCCTCCACTTT. Full variable domain (remainder filled in from reference TRBV7-2 and TRBJ1-6): GAGVSQSPSNKVTEKGKDVELRCDPISGHTALYWYRQSLGQGLEFLIYFQGNSAPDKSGLPSDRFSAERTGGSVSTLTIQRTQQEDSAVYLCASSLEGIATWDSPLHFGNGTRLTVT.